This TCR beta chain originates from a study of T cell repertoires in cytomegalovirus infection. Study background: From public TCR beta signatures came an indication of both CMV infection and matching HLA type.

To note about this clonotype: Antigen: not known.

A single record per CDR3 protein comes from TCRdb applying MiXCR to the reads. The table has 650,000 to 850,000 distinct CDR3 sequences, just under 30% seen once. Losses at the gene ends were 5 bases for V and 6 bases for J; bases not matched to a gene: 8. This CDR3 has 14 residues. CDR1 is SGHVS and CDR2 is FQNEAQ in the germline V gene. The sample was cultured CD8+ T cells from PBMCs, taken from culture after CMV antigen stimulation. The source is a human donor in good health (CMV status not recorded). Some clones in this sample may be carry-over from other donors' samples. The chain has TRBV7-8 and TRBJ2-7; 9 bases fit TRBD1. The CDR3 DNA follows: TGTGCCAGCAGCCCAGGGACAGGGAGTCCCGAGCAGTACGTC. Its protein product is CASSPGTGSPEQYV.